This T cell receptor beta chain was sequenced for a study of T cell responses to AZD1222 COVID-19 vaccine. Across the study: Second-dose recipients at about 4 or about 12 weeks were treated as one pooled group. The study's findings and limits: At study baseline, merely roughly 6 AZD1222 recipients were seropositive. Vaccine-related CD4 TCRs covered spike, predominating at 160-218 and 743-854. Nearly half of the spike-specific TCRs reportedly recognize variant regions that carry no mutations.

Sequencing used immunoSEQ multiplex PCR; TCRdb keeps in-frame clones, though not all of them. The sample includes about 94,000 clones, around 90% of them seen just once. The CDR3 spans 14 residues. From germline, CDR1 is LGHDT and CDR2 YNNKEL (reference sequence). Trimming took 4 bases from V and 7 from J, leaving 16 bases between them. In regard to this clone: Antigen unknown.

This chain links TRBV3-1 (or the pseudogene TRBV3-2) with TRBJ1-1, with D hard to call. The source material was peripheral blood, sampled on day 0 of AZD1222 vaccination. This sequence originates from an adult in good health. For the CDR3, the DNA is TGTGCCAGCAGCCTGTATATTCAGGCAGTTGAAGCTTTCTTT. Encoded protein: CASSLYIQAVEAFF.